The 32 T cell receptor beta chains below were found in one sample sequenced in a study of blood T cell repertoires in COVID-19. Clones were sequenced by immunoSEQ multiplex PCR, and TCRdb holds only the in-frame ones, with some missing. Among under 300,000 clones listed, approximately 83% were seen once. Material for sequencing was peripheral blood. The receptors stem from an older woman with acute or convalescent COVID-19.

CDR3 in DNA: TGTGCCAGCAGCTTAGGGGGGGACGGAATCTATGGCTACACCTTC. Translation: CASSLGGDGIYGYTF. The J gene is TRBJ1-2, the V gene TRBV5-5; a weak D match, TRBD1 (6 bases). Deletions cut 2 bases from V and 4 bases from J, with 15 bases between. CDR3 length: 15 amino acids. CDR1 and CDR2 from the germline V gene are SGHKS and YYEKEE (reference sequence).

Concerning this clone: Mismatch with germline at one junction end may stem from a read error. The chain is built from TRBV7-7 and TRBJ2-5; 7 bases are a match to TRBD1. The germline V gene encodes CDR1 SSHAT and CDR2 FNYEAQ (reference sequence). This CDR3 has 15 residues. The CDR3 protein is CASSPGTARRETQYF. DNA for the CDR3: TGTGCTAGCAGCCCCGGGACAGCCCGCCGGGAGACCCAGTACTTC. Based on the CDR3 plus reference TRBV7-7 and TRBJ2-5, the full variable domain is GAGVSQSPRYKVTKRGQDVTLRCDPISSHATLYWYQQALGQGPEFLTYFNYEAQPDKSGLPSDRFSAERPEGSISTLTIQRTEQRDSAMYRCASSPGTARRETQYFGPGTRLLVL.

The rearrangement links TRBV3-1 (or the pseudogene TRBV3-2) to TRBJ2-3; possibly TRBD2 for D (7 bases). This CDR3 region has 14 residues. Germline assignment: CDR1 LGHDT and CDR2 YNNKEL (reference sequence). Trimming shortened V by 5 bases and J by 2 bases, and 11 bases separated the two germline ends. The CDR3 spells CASSEGGDTDTQYF. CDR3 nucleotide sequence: TGTGCCAGCAGCGAGGGGGGGGACACAGATACGCAGTATTTT.

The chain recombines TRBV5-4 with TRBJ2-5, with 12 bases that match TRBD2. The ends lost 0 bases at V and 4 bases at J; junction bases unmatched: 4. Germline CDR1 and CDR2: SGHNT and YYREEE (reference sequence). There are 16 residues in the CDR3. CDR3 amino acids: CASSLGLAGGRETQYF. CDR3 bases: TGTGCCAGCAGCTTGGGCCTAGCGGGGGGGCGAGAGACCCAGTACTTC.

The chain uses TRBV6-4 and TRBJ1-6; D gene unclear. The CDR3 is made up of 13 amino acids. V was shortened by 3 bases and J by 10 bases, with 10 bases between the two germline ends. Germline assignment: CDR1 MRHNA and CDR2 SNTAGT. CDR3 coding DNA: TGTGCCAGCAGTGAGTCACAGCTCTCACCCCTCCACTTT. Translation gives CASSESQLSPLHF.

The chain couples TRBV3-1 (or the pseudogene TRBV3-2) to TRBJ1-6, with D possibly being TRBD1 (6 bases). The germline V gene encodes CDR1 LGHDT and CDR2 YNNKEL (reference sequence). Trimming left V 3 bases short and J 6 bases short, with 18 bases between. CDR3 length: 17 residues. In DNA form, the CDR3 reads TGTGCCAGCAGCCATTATAGAGGGGGGGCTGGTAATTCACCCCTCCACTTT. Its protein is CASSHYRGGAGNSPLHF.

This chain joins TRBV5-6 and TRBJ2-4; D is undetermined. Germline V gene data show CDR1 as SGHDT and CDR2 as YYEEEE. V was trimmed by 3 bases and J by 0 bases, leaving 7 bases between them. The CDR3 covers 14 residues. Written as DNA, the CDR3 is TGTGCCAGCAGCTCCCTTGTAGCCAAAAACATTCAGTACTTC. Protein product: CASSSLVAKNIQYF.

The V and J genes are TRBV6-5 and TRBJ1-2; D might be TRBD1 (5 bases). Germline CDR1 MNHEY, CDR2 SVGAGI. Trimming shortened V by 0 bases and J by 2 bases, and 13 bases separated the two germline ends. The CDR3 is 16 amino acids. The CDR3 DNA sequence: TGTGCCAGCAGTTACTCCCCCACAGGAATCAACTATGGCTACACCTTC. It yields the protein CASSYSPTGINYGYTF.

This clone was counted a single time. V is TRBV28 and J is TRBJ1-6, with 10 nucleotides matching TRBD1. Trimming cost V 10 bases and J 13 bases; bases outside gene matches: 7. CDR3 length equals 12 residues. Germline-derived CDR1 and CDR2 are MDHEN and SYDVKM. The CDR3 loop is CAKRDRGTPLHF. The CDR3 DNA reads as TGTGCCAAACGGGACAGGGGCACCCCCCTCCACTTT.

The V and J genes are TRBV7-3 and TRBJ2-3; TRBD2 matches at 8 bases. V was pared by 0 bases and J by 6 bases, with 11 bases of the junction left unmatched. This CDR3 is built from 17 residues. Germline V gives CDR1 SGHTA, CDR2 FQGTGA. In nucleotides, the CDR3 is TGTGCCAGCAGCTTAACGTGGGTAGCGGGGACCCCGGATACGCAGTATTTT. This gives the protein CASSLTWVAGTPDTQYF.

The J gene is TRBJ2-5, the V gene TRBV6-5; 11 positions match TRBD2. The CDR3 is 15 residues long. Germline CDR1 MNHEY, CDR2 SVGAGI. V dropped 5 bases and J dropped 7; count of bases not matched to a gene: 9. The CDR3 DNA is TGTGCCAGCAGTCTCATAGCGGGGGGGCCGGGGACCCAGTACTTC. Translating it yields CASSLIAGGPGTQYF.

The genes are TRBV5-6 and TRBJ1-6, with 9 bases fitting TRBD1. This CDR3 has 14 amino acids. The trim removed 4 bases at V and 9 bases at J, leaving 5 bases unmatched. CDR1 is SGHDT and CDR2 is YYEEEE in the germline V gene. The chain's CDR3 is CASSPLDRGSPLHF. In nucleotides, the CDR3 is TGTGCCAGCAGCCCCCTGGACAGGGGTTCACCCCTCCACTTT.

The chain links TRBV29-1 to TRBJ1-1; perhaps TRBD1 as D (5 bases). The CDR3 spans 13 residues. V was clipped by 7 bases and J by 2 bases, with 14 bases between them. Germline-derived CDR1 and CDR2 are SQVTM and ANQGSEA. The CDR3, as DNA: TGCAGCGCCCTTTGGGGGGGAAACACTGAAGCTTTCTTT. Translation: CSALWGGNTEAFF.

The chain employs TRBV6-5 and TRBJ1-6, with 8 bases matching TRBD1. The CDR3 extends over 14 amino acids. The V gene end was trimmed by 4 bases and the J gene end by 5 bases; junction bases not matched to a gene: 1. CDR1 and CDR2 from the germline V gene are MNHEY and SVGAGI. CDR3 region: CASSWGQDNSPLHF. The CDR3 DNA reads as TGTGCCAGCAGTTGGGGACAGGATAATTCACCCCTCCACTTT.

The CDR3 loop reads CASSGPGGNGYTF. DNA for the CDR3: TGTGCCAGCAGTGGTCCAGGAGGAAATGGCTACACCTTC. V usage is TRBV7-9 and J usage is TRBJ1-2; D uncertain. Germline assignment: CDR1 SEHNR and CDR2 FQNEAQ (reference sequence). The CDR3 is 13 residues long. V lost 6 bases and J 6 bases, leaving 14 bases between the germline ends.

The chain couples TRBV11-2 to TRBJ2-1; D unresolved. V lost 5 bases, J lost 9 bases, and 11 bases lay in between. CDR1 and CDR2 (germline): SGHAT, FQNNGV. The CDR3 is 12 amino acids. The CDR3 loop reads CASSRTLIEQFF. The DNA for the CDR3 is TGTGCCAGCAGCCGAACTCTGATTGAGCAGTTCTTC.

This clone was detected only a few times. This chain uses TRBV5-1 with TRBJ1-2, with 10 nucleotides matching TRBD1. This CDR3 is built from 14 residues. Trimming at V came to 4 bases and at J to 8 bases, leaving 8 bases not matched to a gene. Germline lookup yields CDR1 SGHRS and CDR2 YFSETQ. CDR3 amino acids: CASSRDGTGDGYTF. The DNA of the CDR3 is TGCGCCAGCAGCCGAGACGGGACAGGGGACGGCTACACCTTC.

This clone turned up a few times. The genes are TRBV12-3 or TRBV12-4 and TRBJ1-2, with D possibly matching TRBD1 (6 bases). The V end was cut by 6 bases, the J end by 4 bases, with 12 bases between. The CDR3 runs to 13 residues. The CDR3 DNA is TGTGCCAGCAGGAACAGGGTCGGCTATGGCTACACCTTC. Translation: CASRNRVGYGYTF.

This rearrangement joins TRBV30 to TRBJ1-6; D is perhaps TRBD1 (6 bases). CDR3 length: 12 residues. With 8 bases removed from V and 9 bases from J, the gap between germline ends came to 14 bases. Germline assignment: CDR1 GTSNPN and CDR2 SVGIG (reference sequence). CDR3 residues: CAGAGVASPLHF. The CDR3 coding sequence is TGTGCCGGAGCAGGGGTGGCTTCACCCCTCCACTTT.

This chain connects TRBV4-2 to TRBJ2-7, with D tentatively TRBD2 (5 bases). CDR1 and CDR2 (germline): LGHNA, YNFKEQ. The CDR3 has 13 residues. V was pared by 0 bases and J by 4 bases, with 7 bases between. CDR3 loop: CASSQEPGYEQYF. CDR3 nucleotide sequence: TGTGCCAGCAGCCAAGAACCGGGGTACGAGCAGTACTTC.

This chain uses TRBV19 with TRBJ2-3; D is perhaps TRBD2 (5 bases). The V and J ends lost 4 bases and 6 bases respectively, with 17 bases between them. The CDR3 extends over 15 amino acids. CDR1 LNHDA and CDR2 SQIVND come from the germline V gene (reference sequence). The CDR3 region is CASSRSYERGDTQYF. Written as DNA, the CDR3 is TGTGCCAGTAGTAGGTCTTACGAACGAGGGGATACGCAGTATTTT.

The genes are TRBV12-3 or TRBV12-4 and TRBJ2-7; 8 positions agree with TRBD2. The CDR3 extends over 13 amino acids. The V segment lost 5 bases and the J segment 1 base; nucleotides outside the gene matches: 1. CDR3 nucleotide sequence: TGTGCCAGCAGTCGACTAGCGTCCTACGAGCAGTACTTC. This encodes CASSRLASYEQYF.

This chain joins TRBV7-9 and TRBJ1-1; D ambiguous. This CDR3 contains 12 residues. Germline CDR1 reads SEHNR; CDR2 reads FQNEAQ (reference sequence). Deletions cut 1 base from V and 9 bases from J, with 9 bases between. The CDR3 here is CASSLEFRQAFF. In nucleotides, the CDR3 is TGTGCCAGCAGCTTAGAGTTCAGGCAAGCTTTCTTT.

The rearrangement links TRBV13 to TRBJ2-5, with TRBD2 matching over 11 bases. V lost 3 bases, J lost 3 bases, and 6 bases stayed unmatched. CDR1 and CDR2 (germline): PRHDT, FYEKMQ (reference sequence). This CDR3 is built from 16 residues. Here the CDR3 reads CASSFLAGGGKETQYF. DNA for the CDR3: TGTGCCAGCAGCTTTCTAGCGGGGGGCGGGAAAGAGACCCAGTACTTC.

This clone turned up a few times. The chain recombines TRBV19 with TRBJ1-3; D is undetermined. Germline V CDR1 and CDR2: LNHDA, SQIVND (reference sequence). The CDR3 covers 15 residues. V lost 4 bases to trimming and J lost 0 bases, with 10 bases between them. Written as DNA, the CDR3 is TGTGCCAGTAGTAGACCGGGAAACTCTGGAAACACCATATATTTT. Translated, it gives CASSRPGNSGNTIYF.

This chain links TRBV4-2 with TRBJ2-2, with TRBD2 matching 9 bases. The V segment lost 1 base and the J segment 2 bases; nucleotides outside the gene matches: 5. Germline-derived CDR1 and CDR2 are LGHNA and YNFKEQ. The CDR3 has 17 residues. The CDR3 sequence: CASSQGSGGINTGELFF. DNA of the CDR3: TGTGCCAGCAGCCAAGGGAGCGGGGGGATTAACACCGGGGAGCTGTTTTTT.

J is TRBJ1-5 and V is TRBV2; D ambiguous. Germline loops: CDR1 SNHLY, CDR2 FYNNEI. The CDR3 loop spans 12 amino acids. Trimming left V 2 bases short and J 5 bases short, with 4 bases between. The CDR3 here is CASSETDQPQHF. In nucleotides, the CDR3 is TGTGCCAGCAGTGAAACGGATCAGCCCCAGCATTTT. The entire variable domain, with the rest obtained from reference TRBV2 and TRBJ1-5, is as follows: EPEVTQTPSHQVTQMGQEVILRCVPISNHLYFYWYRQILGQKVEFLVSFYNNEISEKSEIFDDQFSVERPDGSNFTLKIRSTKLEDSAMYFCASSETDQPQHFGDGTRLSIL.

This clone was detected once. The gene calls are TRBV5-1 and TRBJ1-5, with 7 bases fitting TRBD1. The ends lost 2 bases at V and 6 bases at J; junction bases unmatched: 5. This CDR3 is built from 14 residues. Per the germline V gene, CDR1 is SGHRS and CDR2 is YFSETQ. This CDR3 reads CASSFGTVGQPQHF. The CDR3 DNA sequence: TGCGCCAGCAGCTTCGGGACAGTCGGTCAGCCCCAGCATTTT.

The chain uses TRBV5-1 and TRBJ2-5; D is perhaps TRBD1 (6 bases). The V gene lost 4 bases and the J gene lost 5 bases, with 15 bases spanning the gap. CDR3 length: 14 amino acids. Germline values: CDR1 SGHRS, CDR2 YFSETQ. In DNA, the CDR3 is TGCGCCAGCAGCCATAAAGGGGGAGATGAGACCCAGTACTTC. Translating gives CASSHKGGDETQYF.

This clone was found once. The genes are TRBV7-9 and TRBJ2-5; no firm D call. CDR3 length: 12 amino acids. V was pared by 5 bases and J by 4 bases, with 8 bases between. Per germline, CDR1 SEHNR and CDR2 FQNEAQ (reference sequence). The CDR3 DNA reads TGTGCCAGCAGCCGGTCCCTAGAGACCCAGTACTTC. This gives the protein CASSRSLETQYF.

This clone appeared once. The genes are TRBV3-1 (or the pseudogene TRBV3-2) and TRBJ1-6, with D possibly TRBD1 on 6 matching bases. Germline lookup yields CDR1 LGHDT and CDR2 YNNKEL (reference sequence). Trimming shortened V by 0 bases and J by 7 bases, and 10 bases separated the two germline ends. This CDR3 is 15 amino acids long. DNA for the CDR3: TGTGCCAGCAGCCAAGAGGACAGCCGAAATTCACCCCTCCACTTT. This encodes CASSQEDSRNSPLHF.

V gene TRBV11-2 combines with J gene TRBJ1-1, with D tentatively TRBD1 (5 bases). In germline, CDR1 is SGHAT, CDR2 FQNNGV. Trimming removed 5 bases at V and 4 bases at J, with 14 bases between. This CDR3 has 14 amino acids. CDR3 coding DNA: TGTGCCAGCAGCACTCAGGTGGGGGGCACTGAAGCTTTCTTT. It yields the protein CASSTQVGGTEAFF.